This T cell receptor beta chain originates from a study of OX40 agonist ivuxolimab in advanced cancers. Per germline, CDR1 SGHRS and CDR2 YFSETQ. The germline V and J ends were trimmed by 2 bases and 1 base, with 12 bases remaining between them. The CDR3 is 15 amino acids. Some clones are missing from TCRdb's copy, which holds only in-frame ones; the method was immunoSEQ multiplex PCR. The table shows about 110,000 clones, with 75% to 95% occurring only once. The V gene is TRBV5-1, the J gene TRBJ2-5, with D uncertain. Sample: CD4+ or CD8+ T cells sorted from blood, taken in a trial of the OX40 agonist ivuxolimab. The sequence derives from an adult with an advanced solid tumor such as melanoma, head and neck, liver or kidney cancer. CDR3 nucleotide sequence: TGCGCCAGCAGCTTTAACCGGGCTGTCCAAGAGACCCAGTACTTC. Protein sequence: CASSFNRAVQETQYF.